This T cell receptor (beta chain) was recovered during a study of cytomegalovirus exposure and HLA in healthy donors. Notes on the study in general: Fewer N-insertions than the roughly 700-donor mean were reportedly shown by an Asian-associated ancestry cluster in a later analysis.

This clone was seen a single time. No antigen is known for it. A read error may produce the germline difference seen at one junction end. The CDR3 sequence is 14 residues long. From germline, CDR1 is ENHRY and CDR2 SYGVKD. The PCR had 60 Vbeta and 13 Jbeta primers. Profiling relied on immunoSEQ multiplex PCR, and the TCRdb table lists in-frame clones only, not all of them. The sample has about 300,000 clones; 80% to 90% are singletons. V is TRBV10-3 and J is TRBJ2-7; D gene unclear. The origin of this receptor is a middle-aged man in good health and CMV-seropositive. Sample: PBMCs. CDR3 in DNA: TGTGCCATCAGTGAGGAGGTTACCTCCTGCGAGCAGTACTTC. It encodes CAISEEVTSCEQYF.